This section outlines one T cell receptor beta chain sequence together with its context. This CDR3 is built from 13 residues. V gave up 0 bases and J gave up 6 bases, with 5 bases separating them. CDR1 and CDR2 (germline): MGHRA, YSYEKL. Method: immunoSEQ multiplex PCR; TCRdb's copy keeps in-frame clones and lacks some. The sample includes about 100,000 clones, about 88% of them seen just once. The sample originates from a study of blood T cell repertoires in COVID-19. The rearrangement joins TRBV4-1 to TRBJ1-4; D ambiguous. Sequencing was done on a sample of peripheral blood. This receptor was taken from a human donor in a cohort sampled during active COVID-19. The CDR3 spells CASSQERHEKLFF. In DNA, the CDR3 is TGCGCCAGCAGCCAAGAGCGTCATGAAAAACTGTTTTTT.